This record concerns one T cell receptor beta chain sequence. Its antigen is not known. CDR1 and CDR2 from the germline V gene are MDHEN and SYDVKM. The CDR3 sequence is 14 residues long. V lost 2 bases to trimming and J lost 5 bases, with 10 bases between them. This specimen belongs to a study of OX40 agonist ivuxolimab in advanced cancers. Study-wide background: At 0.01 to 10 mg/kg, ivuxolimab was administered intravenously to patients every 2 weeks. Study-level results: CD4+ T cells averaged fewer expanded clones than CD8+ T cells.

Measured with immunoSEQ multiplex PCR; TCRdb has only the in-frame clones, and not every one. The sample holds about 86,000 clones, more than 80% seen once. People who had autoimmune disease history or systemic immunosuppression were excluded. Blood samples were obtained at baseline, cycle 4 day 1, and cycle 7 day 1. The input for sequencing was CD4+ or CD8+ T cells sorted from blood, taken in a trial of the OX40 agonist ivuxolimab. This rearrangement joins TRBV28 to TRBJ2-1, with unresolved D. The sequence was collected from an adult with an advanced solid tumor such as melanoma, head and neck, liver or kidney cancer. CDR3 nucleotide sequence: TGTGCCAGCAGTTTAACGGATAGAAACAATGAGCAGTTCTTC. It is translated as CASSLTDRNNEQFF.